This T cell receptor beta chain was recorded in a study of blood T cell repertoires in COVID-19 (dated by TCRdb to 2020 to 2022). Turning to the overall study: Samples from collaborators originated in the United States, Italy and Spain and spanned both the acute and convalescent phases of COVID-19. The prospective study material was composed of cDNA or gDNA derived from T cells, B-cell-depleted T cells, or PBMCs. Subjects who had been exposed to COVID-19, were actively infected with it, or had recovered from it provided the deeply sampled blood TCRbeta repertoires that made up the dataset. The repertoires were released in a freely available public database intended as a resource for research on the immune response to SARS-CoV-2. Samples came from the ongoing ImmuneRACE study (first 160 participants) plus 1,254 subjects from 6 global collaborators. The sample metadata nearly always contained a de-identified subject ID, COVID-19 status, age in years and sex. Where available, HLA class I and class II types were obtained from metadata supplied by the sample provider rather than from assay-based typing. Summary of the overall study and its limitations: The quantity of clinical and demographic metadata differed by source and by participant and was supplied without curation.

Collaborating institutions collected whole blood in K2EDTA tubes following their own protocols. For TCRbeta analysis, collaborators shipped samples as frozen whole blood, isolated PBMCs, or DNA extracted from either of those sample types. TCRbeta CDR3 regions were amplified from genomic DNA using the immunoSEQ Assay, a bias-controlled multiplex PCR. Turning to the authors' computational methods: Nucleated cell counts per sample were estimated from amplification of reference gene primers within the assay. Sequence reads were collapsed and filtered to measure the absolute abundance of every unique TCRbeta CDR3 rearrangement. For each sample, productive Simpson clonality was calculated as the square root of Simpson's diversity index over productive rearrangements. Held by TCRdb, this immuneACCESS table contains in-frame sequences only and omits some clones. Under half of the omission traces to an unresolved V gene where checked; the cause of the rest is unknown. V and J calls and clone size are copied from that table; D and trimming were computed from the DNA. The sample has under 75,000 clones on record, 80% to 85% of them singletons. 25% to 35% of the sample comes from the top ten.

A remark on this clone: Its specific antigen is unknown. Nothing much larger sits one base from this clone, and base qualities are not available.

The specimen was peripheral blood. The TCR originated in a woman over 75 with active or convalescent COVID-19.

The CDR3 loop reads CASSSWTESNQPQHF. The bases are TGTGCCAGCAGCTCCTGGACAGAGAGCAATCAGCCCCAGCATTTT. Here the chain combines TRBV5-8 and TRBJ1-5; the D gene is perhaps TRBD1, from 6 matching bases. The CDR1 and CDR2 encoded by the germline V gene are SGHTS and YDEGEE. The V end loses 3 bases and the J end loses 1 base, and a stretch of 11 bases separates them. The CDR3 numbers 15 residues from cysteine through phenylalanine. The CDR3 DNA has 45 bases and is translated from base 1.